A single sample is the source of the 17 T cell receptor beta chains below, sequenced in a study of cytomegalovirus exposure and HLA in healthy donors. 60 Vbeta and 13 Jbeta primers were used in PCR. Some clones are missing from TCRdb's copy, which holds only in-frame ones; the method was immunoSEQ multiplex PCR. The data hold about 160,000 clones, with roughly 82% observed a single time. The sequencing sample was made of PBMCs. The receptors originated from a girl between 10 and 17 years old in good health and CMV-seropositive.

V gene TRBV5-1 combines with J gene TRBJ1-4; TRBD1 matches 8 bases. CDR3 length equals 14 residues. The trim removed 6 bases at V and 3 bases at J, leaving 4 bases unmatched. Germline assignment: CDR1 SGHRS and CDR2 YFSETQ. CDR3 DNA: TGCGCCAGCACAGGGGGCTTGGCTAATGAAAAACTGTTTTTT. This gives the protein CASTGGLANEKLFF.

The V gene is TRBV5-1, the J gene TRBJ2-2; 9 bases map to TRBD1. J lost 3 bases, V lost 4 bases, and 7 bases had no gene match. The CDR3 loop spans 16 amino acids. Germline assignment: CDR1 SGHRS and CDR2 YFSETQ. The CDR3 sequence is CASSLRDRAYTGELFF. DNA of the CDR3: TGCGCCAGCAGCCTGAGGGACAGGGCGTACACCGGGGAGCTGTTTTTT. The variable domain in full, completed from reference TRBV5-1 and TRBJ2-2, reads KAGVTQTPRYLIKTRGQQVTLSCSPISGHRSVSWYQQTPGQGLQFLFEYFSETQRNKGNFPGRFSGRQFSNSRSEMNVSTLELGDSALYLCASSLRDRAYTGELFFGEGSRLTVL.

V usage is TRBV5-1 and J usage is TRBJ2-2; 9 bases are shared with TRBD1. V lost 5 bases to trimming and J lost 6 bases; unmatched junction nucleotides: 8. The CDR3 has 15 residues. Germline V gene data show CDR1 as SGHRS and CDR2 as YFSETQ. CDR3 bases: TGCGCCAGCAGGGAGGACAGGGGCTCCGCCGGGGAGCTGTTTTTT. Protein product: CASREDRGSAGELFF.

The J gene is TRBJ1-1, the V gene TRBV5-1; D is unclear. Germline CDR1 reads SGHRS; CDR2 reads YFSETQ. V lost 2 bases, J lost 1 base, and 9 bases lay in between. The CDR3 is 14 amino acids. The CDR3 is CASSFVGANTEAFF. CDR3 sequence (DNA): TGCGCCAGCAGCTTCGTAGGAGCGAACACTGAAGCTTTCTTT.

The rearrangement joins TRBV5-4 to TRBJ1-4, with TRBD1 as a possible D gene (6 bases). Trimming pared 0 bases from V and 7 bases from J, leaving 13 bases between. CDR3 size: 15 residues. CDR1 and CDR2 (germline): SGHNT, YYREEE (reference sequence). This CDR3 reads CASSLGQGPFEKLFF. The CDR3 DNA sequence: TGTGCCAGCAGCTTGGGCCAGGGGCCGTTTGAAAAACTGTTTTTT.

This clone was observed a few times. This chain joins TRBV6-1 and TRBJ2-7, with a tentative D call TRBD1 (6 bases). The CDR3 is made up of 13 amino acids. Trimming stripped 6 bases from V and 4 bases from J, with 13 bases between. Per germline, CDR1 MNHNS and CDR2 SASEGT. CDR3 protein: CASRTGQLYEQYF. The CDR3 nucleotides are TGTGCCAGCAGAACTGGACAGTTATACGAGCAGTACTTC.

V and J are TRBV13 and TRBJ2-7, with 7 positions matching TRBD2. Trimming cost V 0 bases and J 3 bases; bases outside gene matches: 5. The germline CDR1 and CDR2 sequences are PRHDT and FYEKMQ (reference sequence). The CDR3 length is 15 residues. DNA for the CDR3: TGTGCCAGCAGCTTAGGGACTAGCCGTCACTACGAGCAGTACTTC. It codes for CASSLGTSRHYEQYF.

For this clone: This same CDR3 is encoded by further DNA sequences in the sample. V gene TRBV30 combines with J gene TRBJ2-1, with D perhaps TRBD2 (6 bases). V lost 3 bases and J 2 bases, leaving 11 bases between the germline ends. CDR3 length: 14 residues. Germline V gene lookup returns CDR1 GTSNPN and CDR2 SVGIG (reference sequence). The CDR3 sequence is CAWSGGGAYNEQFF. CDR3 nucleotides: TGTGCCTGGAGCGGGGGAGGAGCCTACAATGAGCAGTTCTTC.

In this sample, this clone turned up a few times. The chain uses TRBV10-2 and TRBJ2-7; TRBD2 aligns across 8 bases. The V gene's germline CDR1 is WSHSY and CDR2 SAAADI. Trimming cost V 3 bases and J 5 bases; bases outside gene matches: 6. This CDR3 is built from 14 residues. As DNA, the CDR3 is TGCGCCAGCAGTGATGGCGGGAGGAGCCACGAGCAGTACTTC. This codes for CASSDGGRSHEQYF.

The V call is TRBV19, the J call TRBJ1-2; 7 bases are shared with TRBD1. V dropped 4 bases and J dropped 3; count of bases not matched to a gene: 11. This CDR3 has 16 amino acids. Germline V gives CDR1 LNHDA, CDR2 SQIVND (reference sequence). In nucleotides, the CDR3 is TGTGCCAGTAGTACCATCCTGACAGGGCCGTACTATGGCTACACCTTC. Translating it yields CASSTILTGPYYGYTF.

The chain is built from TRBV10-1 and TRBJ2-1; 10 nucleotides match TRBD2. Germline loops: CDR1 WNHNN, CDR2 SYGVQD (reference sequence). The junction had 2 bases not matched to a gene; V was cut back by 3 bases and J by 3 bases. The CDR3 has 15 residues. The CDR3 DNA sequence: TGCGCCAGCAGTGACCGACTAGCGGGCTACAATGAGCAGTTCTTC. This translates into CASSDRLAGYNEQFF.

This chain uses TRBV6-5 with TRBJ2-4, with 7 bases matching TRBD1. Trimming removed 3 bases from V and 2 bases from J; junction bases left unmatched: 7. From germline, CDR1 is MNHEY and CDR2 SVGAGI. This CDR3 region has 16 residues. The CDR3, as DNA: TGTGCCAGCAGTTATTCCCTACAGGGGCCCAAAAACATTCAGTACTTC. Translated, it gives CASSYSLQGPKNIQYF.

The chain recombines TRBV2 with TRBJ2-1; D remains ambiguous. The CDR3 covers 14 residues. The germline CDR1 and CDR2 sequences are SNHLY and FYNNEI. V shed 6 bases and J shed 2 bases, with 11 bases lying between them. CDR3 bases: TGTGCCAGCAGAGAACAACTAACCTACAATGAGCAGTTCTTC. It yields the protein CASREQLTYNEQFF. The complete variable domain, with remaining parts taken from reference TRBV2 and TRBJ2-1, reads EPEVTQTPSHQVTQMGQEVILRCVPISNHLYFYWYRQILGQKVEFLVSFYNNEISEKSEIFDDQFSVERPDGSNFTLKIRSTKLEDSAMYFCASREQLTYNEQFFGPGTRLTVL.

The rearrangement joins TRBV4-2 to TRBJ1-1, with D possibly TRBD1 on 5 matching bases. The CDR3 consists of 16 residues. The V and J ends lost 0 bases and 1 base respectively, with 12 bases between them. The germline gives CDR1 LGHNA, CDR2 YNFKEQ. CDR3 sequence: CASSQEATAGNTEAFF. The DNA of the CDR3 is TGTGCCAGCAGCCAAGAGGCGACAGCTGGGAACACTGAAGCTTTCTTT.

This sequence joins TRBV5-1 and TRBJ2-5; unclear D gene. The V gene's germline CDR1 is SGHRS and CDR2 YFSETQ. V gave up 1 base and J gave up 1 base, with 5 bases separating them. The CDR3 is 13 residues long. CDR3 loop: CASSLTVQETQYF. DNA of the CDR3: TGCGCCAGCAGCTTGACAGTCCAAGAGACCCAGTACTTC.

In this sample, this clone turned up once. The J gene is TRBJ2-7, the V gene TRBV5-8; a weak D match, TRBD1 (6 bases). V lost 1 base, J lost 2 bases, and 7 bases lay in between. Germline CDR1 and CDR2: SGHTS and YDEGEE. The CDR3 length is 13 residues. CDR3 nucleotides: TGTGCCAGCAGCTTGACAGGGCCCTACGAGCAGTACTTC. It is translated as CASSLTGPYEQYF.

J is TRBJ2-7 and V is TRBV10-3; 9 nucleotides align to TRBD1. V lost 6 bases and J lost 1; bases outside the gene matches: 1. The germline V gene has CDR1 ENHRY and CDR2 SYGVKD. This CDR3 is 13 amino acids long. The CDR3 here is CAISGQGSYEQYF. CDR3 nucleotide sequence: TGTGCCATCAGCGGACAGGGGTCCTACGAGCAGTACTTC.